This TCR beta chain was recovered during a study of shared clonotypes between healthy human individuals. Findings and limits, study-wide: Investigators collected only blood, and repertoires in tissues likely differ.

Here immunoSEQ multiplex PCR was the method, and the copy in TCRdb shows in-frame clones only, minus some. The table includes some 2.1 million clones, roughly 95% detected once. This CDR3 region has 14 residues. Trimming took 2 bases from V and 1 from J, leaving 9 bases between them. Germline V gene lookup returns CDR1 SGHRS and CDR2 YFSETQ. Worth noting for this clone: Its antigen is as yet unknown. The sample contains more than one DNA sequence encoding this CDR3.

The chain employs TRBV5-1 and TRBJ1-1; perhaps TRBD1 as D (5 bases). Input material: naive CD4+ T cells sorted from blood. The sample's subset: CD45RA+ positively selected. The sequence derives from a man younger than 35 in good health. The DNA of the CDR3 is TGCGCCAGCAGCTTTGACAGTTCGAACACTGAAGCTTTCTTT. Its translation: CASSFDSSNTEAFF.